Presented here are 26 T cell receptor beta chains from one specimen sequenced in a study of T cells in tuberculosis. Profiling relied on immunoSEQ multiplex PCR, and the TCRdb table lists in-frame clones only, not all of them. The sample gives 29,000 or so clones, over 85% of which show up once; less than 5% is in the top ten. Sample: PBMCs. These TCRs come from a donor aged 5 to 30 with latent tuberculosis or without tuberculosis infection.

The CDR3 DNA reads as TGTGCCAGCTCACCATTTTCAGGGGCCGGCACCGGGGAGCTGTTTTTT. Translated, it gives CASSPFSGAGTGELFF. The V gene is TRBV18, the J gene TRBJ2-2, with a tentative D call TRBD1 (6 bases). Trimming took off 2 bases at V and 4 bases at J, with 14 bases between the two ends. The CDR3 totals 16 residues. Germline V lookup: CDR1 KGHSH, CDR2 LQKENI.

The chain carries TRBV6-6 and TRBJ2-6; D gene ambiguous. Trimming removed 5 bases from V and 1 base from J, with 6 bases in between. Looked up from germline, CDR1 is MNHNY and CDR2 is SVGAGI (reference sequence). The CDR3 sequence is 14 residues long. The CDR3 here is CASSARSGANVLTF. The CDR3 bases are TGTGCCAGCAGTGCGCGATCTGGGGCCAACGTCCTGACTTTC.

The chain couples TRBV7-9 to TRBJ1-2; D unclear. Germline V gene data show CDR1 as SEHNR and CDR2 as FQNEAQ (reference sequence). The CDR3 spans 14 residues. V shed 6 bases and J shed 1 base, with 12 bases lying between them. CDR3 sequence: CASRADGNNYGYTF. The DNA of the CDR3 is TGTGCCAGCAGGGCGGACGGGAATAACTATGGCTACACCTTC.

The rearrangement uses TRBV6-4 and TRBJ1-5; D gene ambiguous. Germline loops: CDR1 MRHNA, CDR2 SNTAGT. V was shortened by 6 bases and J by 7 bases, with 13 bases between the two germline ends. The CDR3 runs 13 residues. CDR3 in amino acids: CASSEQLGQPQHF. The CDR3 DNA sequence: TGTGCCAGCAGCGAGCAACTCGGGCAGCCCCAGCATTTT.

CDR3 sequence reads: CASSSALERYGYTF. Written as DNA, the CDR3 is TGTGCCAGCAGTTCTGCTCTGGAGCGCTATGGCTACACCTTC. The chain carries TRBV27 and TRBJ1-2; D is uncertain. CDR3 length: 14 amino acids. Trimming removed 4 bases from V and 4 bases from J, with 13 bases in between. The V gene's germline CDR1 is MNHEY and CDR2 SMNVEV (reference sequence).

V is TRBV10-3 and J is TRBJ2-7, with D possibly TRBD1 on 6 matching bases. The V and J ends lost 5 bases and 1 base respectively, with 12 bases between them. Germline CDR1 ENHRY, CDR2 SYGVKD. The CDR3 consists of 14 residues. This chain's CDR3 is CAISTRQESYEQYF. CDR3 in DNA: TGTGCCATCAGTACTCGACAGGAATCCTACGAGCAGTACTTC.

The V and J genes are TRBV19 and TRBJ2-1, with 9 bases matching TRBD2. The V segment lost 5 bases and the J segment 9 bases; nucleotides outside the gene matches: 5. Per germline, CDR1 LNHDA and CDR2 SQIVND (reference sequence). CDR3 length: 13 amino acids. The CDR3 nucleotides are TGTGCCAGTAGTTTGACTAGCGGAGGTGAGCAGTTCTTC. The encoded protein is CASSLTSGGEQFF.

This chain joins TRBV6-5 and TRBJ2-7; 9 bases align to TRBD1. Looked up from germline, CDR1 is MNHEY and CDR2 is SVGAGI. J lost 5 bases, V lost 2 bases, and 10 bases had no gene match. The CDR3 sequence is 16 residues long. The CDR3 sequence: CASSYVSSGTGNEQYF. CDR3 nucleotide sequence: TGTGCCAGCAGTTACGTCTCGTCCGGGACAGGGAACGAGCAGTACTTC.

The chain is built from TRBV7-9 and TRBJ2-1; D possibly corresponds to TRBD1 (6 bases). The CDR3 loop spans 15 amino acids. V was trimmed by 1 base and J by 4 bases, leaving 11 bases between them. CDR1 is SEHNR, CDR2 FQNEAQ, per germline (reference sequence). Here the CDR3 reads CASSLVTGAYNEQFF. In DNA, the CDR3 is TGTGCCAGCAGCTTAGTGACAGGAGCTTACAATGAGCAGTTCTTC.

This clone came up once. The J gene is TRBJ2-3, the V gene TRBV4-2; 9 bases match TRBD1. The trim removed 1 base at V and 6 bases at J, leaving 5 bases unmatched. This CDR3 is built from 15 residues. Germline-derived CDR1 and CDR2 are LGHNA and YNFKEQ. This CDR3 reads CASSQGGQGRDTQYF. The DNA of the CDR3 is TGTGCCAGCAGCCAAGGTGGACAGGGGAGGGATACGCAGTATTTT.

The chain joins TRBV6-1 to TRBJ2-1, with TRBD1 identical over 8 bases. The length of the CDR3 is 14 residues. The ends lost 7 bases at V and 0 bases at J; junction bases unmatched: 2. CDR1 is MNHNS, CDR2 SASEGT, per germline. CDR3 residues: CASTGGFSYNEQFF. The CDR3 DNA reads as TGTGCCAGCACAGGGGGCTTCTCCTACAATGAGCAGTTCTTC.

The chain couples TRBV7-2 to TRBJ2-7; D is unclear. The ends were cut back, 5 bases at V and 0 bases at J, with 5 bases in the middle. This CDR3 has 12 amino acids. Looked up from germline, CDR1 is SGHTA and CDR2 is FQGNSA. The CDR3 here is CASSSSSYEQYF. The CDR3 nucleotides are TGTGCCAGCAGCAGTAGCTCCTACGAGCAGTACTTC.

The chain links TRBV7-9 to TRBJ2-7, with 13 bases fitting TRBD2. J gave up 4 bases and V 5 bases, and 14 bases lay outside the gene matches. Germline CDR1 SEHNR, CDR2 FQNEAQ (reference sequence). The CDR3 loop spans 18 amino acids. The CDR3, as DNA: TGTGCCAGCAGCGCCCAATCAAAATCGGGACTAGCGGGATACGAGCAGTACTTC. Its translation: CASSAQSKSGLAGYEQYF.

This clone was recorded only once. The gene calls are TRBV6-5 and TRBJ2-7; D remains unclear. Trimming cost V 0 bases and J 5 bases, with 11 bases left between them. Per the germline V gene, CDR1 is MNHEY and CDR2 is SVGAGI. The CDR3 has 14 residues. The CDR3 sequence: CASSYSNPENEQYF. In DNA form, the CDR3 reads TGTGCCAGCAGTTACTCCAACCCTGAGAACGAGCAGTACTTC.

The genes are TRBV19 and TRBJ1-5; possible D gene TRBD1, 5 bases. The J call may be mistaken, given a closer DNA end match to TRBJ2-3. The CDR3 runs 16 residues. Germline V CDR1 and CDR2: LNHDA, SQIVND (reference sequence). The CDR3 spells CASSISGRILGQPQYF. The CDR3 DNA sequence: TGTGCCAGTAGTATATCAGGGCGAATTCTCGGTCAGCCCCAGTATTTT.

The V gene is TRBV7-9, the J gene TRBJ2-1; maybe TRBD2 (5 bases). Germline CDR1 is SEHNR and CDR2 is FQNEAQ (reference sequence). The CDR3 totals 11 residues. V gave up 5 bases and J gave up 10 bases, with 9 bases separating them. CDR3 loop: CASSTGWEQFF. Written as DNA, the CDR3 is TGTGCCAGCAGCACGGGGTGGGAGCAGTTCTTC.

The CDR3 region is CASSPRGREQYF. Here the CDR3 DNA reads TGCGCCAGCAGCCCCCGAGGGCGGGAGCAGTACTTC. The genes are TRBV4-1 and TRBJ2-7, with D possibly matching TRBD2 (5 bases). This CDR3 has 12 amino acids. Trimming took 4 bases from V and 7 from J, leaving 11 bases between them. Germline V gene lookup returns CDR1 MGHRA and CDR2 YSYEKL.

This clone was recorded only once. The genes are TRBV29-1 and TRBJ2-1; the match to TRBD2 covers 11 bases. The junction had 3 bases not matched to a gene; V was cut back by 4 bases and J by 4 bases. The CDR3 totals 14 residues. Looked up from germline, CDR1 is SQVTM and CDR2 is ANQGSEA. DNA of the CDR3: TGCAGCGTTGCGCCTAGCGGGAGGTACAATGAGCAGTTCTTC. It translates to CSVAPSGRYNEQFF.

The chain couples TRBV7-9 to TRBJ1-6; 9 bases agree with TRBD1. The length of the CDR3 is 14 residues. V was pared by 5 bases and J by 7 bases, with 3 bases of the junction left unmatched. Per the germline V gene, CDR1 is SEHNR and CDR2 is FQNEAQ (reference sequence). CDR3 in DNA: TGTGCCAGCAGCCCAGGACAGGGGAATTCACCCCTCCACTTT. It specifies CASSPGQGNSPLHF.

This chain uses TRBV7-2 with TRBJ2-2; 7 bases align to TRBD1. Germline CDR1 SGHTA, CDR2 FQGNSA. Unmatched junction bases numbered 3, after V lost 3 bases and J lost 5 bases. The CDR3 runs 14 residues. CDR3 sequence (DNA): TGTGCCAGCAGCTTGACAGGGTTGACCGGGGAGCTGTTTTTT. It specifies CASSLTGLTGELFF.

This clone is a singleton in its sample. This sequence joins TRBV7-8 and TRBJ1-5, with D perhaps matching TRBD1 (6 bases). This CDR3 comprises 14 residues. The germline V gene has CDR1 SGHVS and CDR2 FQNEAQ. Trimming shortened V by 5 bases and J by 4 bases, and 12 bases separated the two germline ends. This CDR3 is CASSPGAGNQPQHF. Written as DNA, the CDR3 is TGTGCCAGCAGCCCAGGGGCAGGGAATCAGCCCCAGCATTTT.

This chain links TRBV11-2 with TRBJ2-1; TRBD1 agrees at 11 bases. Germline V CDR1 and CDR2: SGHAT, FQNNGV. The CDR3 contains 16 residues. V was clipped by 3 bases and J by 7 bases; unmatched bases: 8. The CDR3 reads CASSFTGTGGRNEQFF. CDR3 sequence (DNA): TGTGCCAGCAGCTTTACCGGGACAGGGGGGAGGAATGAGCAGTTCTTC.

As DNA, the CDR3 is TGTGCCAGTAGTATAGATCTATGGGGCCAGCGGGGGGGTAATGAGCAGTTCTTC. Its translation is CASSIDLWGQRGGNEQFF. The gene calls are TRBV19 and TRBJ2-1; 10 bases are shared with TRBD2. This CDR3 contains 18 residues. Germline-derived CDR1 and CDR2 are LNHDA and SQIVND (reference sequence). V shed 0 bases and J 7 bases; nucleotides not matched to a gene: 12. Filled out from reference TRBV19 and TRBJ2-1, the complete variable domain reads DGGITQSPKYLFRKEGQNVTLSCEQNLNHDAMYWYRQDPGQGLRLIYYSQIVNDFQKGDIAEGYSVSREKKESFPLTVTSAQKNPTAFYLCASSIDLWGQRGGNEQFFGPGTRLTVL.

The chain is built from TRBV6-1 and TRBJ1-1; unclear D gene. Trimming pared 5 bases from V and 5 bases from J, leaving 9 bases between. Germline loops: CDR1 MNHNS, CDR2 SASEGT. The CDR3 consists of 12 residues. The CDR3 loop is CASSSDGTEAFF. The CDR3 coding sequence is TGTGCCAGCAGTAGCGACGGGACTGAAGCTTTCTTT.

The rearrangement joins TRBV9 to TRBJ2-7; 14 bases line up with TRBD2. The ends lost 0 bases at V and 7 bases at J; junction bases unmatched: 6. The CDR3 extends over 16 amino acids. Germline V lookup: CDR1 SGDLS, CDR2 YYNGEE. The CDR3 nucleotides read TGTGCCAGCAGCGTAGCATCGGGACTAGCGGGAGTGGAGCAGTACTTC. Amino acid sequence: CASSVASGLAGVEQYF.

V gene TRBV28 combines with J gene TRBJ2-2; 13 nucleotides line up with TRBD2. Germline assignment: CDR1 MDHEN and CDR2 SYDVKM. With 6 bases clipped from V and 1 base from J, the junction kept 8 bases outside the gene matches. This CDR3 is 18 amino acids long. For the CDR3, the DNA is TGTGCCAGCAGCTCTGGACTAGCGGGGGACCTGAACACCGGGGAGCTGTTTTTT. Protein sequence: CASSSGLAGDLNTGELFF.